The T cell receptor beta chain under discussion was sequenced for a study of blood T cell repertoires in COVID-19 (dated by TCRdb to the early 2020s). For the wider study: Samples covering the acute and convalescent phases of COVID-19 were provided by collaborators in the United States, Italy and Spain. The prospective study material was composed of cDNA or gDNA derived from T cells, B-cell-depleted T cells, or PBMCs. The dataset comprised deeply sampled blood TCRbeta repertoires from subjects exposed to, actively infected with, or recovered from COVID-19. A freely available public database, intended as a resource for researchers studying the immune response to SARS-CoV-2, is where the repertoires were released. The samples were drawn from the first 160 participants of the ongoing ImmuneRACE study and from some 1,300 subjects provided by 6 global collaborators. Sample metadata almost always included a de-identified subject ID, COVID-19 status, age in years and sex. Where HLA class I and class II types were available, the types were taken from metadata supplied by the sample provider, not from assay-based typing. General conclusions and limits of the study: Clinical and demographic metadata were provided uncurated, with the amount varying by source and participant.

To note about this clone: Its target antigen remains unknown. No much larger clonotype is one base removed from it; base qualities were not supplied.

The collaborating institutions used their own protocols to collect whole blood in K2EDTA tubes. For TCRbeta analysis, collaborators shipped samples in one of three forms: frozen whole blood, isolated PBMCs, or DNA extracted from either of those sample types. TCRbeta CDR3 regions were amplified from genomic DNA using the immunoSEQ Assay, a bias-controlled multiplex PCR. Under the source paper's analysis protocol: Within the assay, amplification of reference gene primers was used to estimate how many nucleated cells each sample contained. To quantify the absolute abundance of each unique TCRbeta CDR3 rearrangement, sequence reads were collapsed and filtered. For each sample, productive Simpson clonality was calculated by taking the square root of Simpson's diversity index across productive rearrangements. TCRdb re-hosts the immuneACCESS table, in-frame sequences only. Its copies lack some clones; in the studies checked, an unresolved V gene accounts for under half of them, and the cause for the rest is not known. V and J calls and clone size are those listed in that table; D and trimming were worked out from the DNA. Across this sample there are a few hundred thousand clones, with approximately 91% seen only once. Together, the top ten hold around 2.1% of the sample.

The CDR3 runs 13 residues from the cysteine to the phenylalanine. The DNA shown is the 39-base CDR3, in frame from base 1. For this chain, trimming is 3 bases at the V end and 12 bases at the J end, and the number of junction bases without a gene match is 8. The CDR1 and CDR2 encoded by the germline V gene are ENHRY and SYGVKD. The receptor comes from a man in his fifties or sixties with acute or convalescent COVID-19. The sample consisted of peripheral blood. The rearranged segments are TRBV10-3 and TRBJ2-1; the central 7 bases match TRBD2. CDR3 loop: CAISDGGRAGQFF. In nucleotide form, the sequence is TGTGCCATCAGTGACGGGGGGAGGGCAGGGCAGTTCTTC.